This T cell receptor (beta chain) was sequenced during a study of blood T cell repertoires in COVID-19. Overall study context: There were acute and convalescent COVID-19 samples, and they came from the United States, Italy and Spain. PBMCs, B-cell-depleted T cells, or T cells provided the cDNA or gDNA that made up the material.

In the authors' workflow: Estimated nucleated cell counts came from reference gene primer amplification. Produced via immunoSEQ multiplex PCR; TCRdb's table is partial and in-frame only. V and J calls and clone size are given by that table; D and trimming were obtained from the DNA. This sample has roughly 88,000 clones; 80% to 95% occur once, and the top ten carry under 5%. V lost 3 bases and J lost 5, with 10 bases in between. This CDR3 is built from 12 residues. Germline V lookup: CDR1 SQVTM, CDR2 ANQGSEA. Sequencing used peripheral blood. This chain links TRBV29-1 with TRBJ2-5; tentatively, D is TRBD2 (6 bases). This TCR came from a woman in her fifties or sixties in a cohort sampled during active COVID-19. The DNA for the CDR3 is TGCAGCGTTGAGGGGGGAGTGGAGACCCAGTACTTC. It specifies CSVEGGVETQYF.